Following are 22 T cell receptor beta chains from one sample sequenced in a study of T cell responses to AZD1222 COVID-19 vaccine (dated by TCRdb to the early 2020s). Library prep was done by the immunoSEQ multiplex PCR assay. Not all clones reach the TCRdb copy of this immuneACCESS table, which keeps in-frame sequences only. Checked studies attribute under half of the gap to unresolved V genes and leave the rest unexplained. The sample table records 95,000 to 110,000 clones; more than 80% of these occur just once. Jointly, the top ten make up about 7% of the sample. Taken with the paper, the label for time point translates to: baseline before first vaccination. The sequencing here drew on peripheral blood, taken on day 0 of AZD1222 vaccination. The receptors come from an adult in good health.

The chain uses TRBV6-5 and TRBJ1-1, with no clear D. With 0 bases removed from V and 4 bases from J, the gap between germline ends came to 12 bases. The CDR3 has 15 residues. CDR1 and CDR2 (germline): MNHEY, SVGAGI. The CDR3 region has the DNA TGTGCCAGCAGTTACTCGTCAACCTTAGCCACTGAAGCTTTCTTT. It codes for CASSYSSTLATEAFF.

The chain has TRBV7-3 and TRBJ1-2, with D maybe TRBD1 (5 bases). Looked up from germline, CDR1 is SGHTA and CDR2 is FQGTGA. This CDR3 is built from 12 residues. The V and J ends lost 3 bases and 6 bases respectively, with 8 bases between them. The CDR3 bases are TGTGCCAGCAGCTTGCAGGGACATGGCTACACCTTC. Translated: CASSLQGHGYTF.

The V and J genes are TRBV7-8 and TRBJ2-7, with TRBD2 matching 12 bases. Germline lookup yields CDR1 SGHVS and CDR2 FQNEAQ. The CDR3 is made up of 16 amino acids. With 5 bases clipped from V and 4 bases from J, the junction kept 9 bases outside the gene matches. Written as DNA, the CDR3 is TGTGCCAGCAGCCCCCTAGCGGGAGGGCCTTTGTACGAGCAGTACTTC. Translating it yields CASSPLAGGPLYEQYF.

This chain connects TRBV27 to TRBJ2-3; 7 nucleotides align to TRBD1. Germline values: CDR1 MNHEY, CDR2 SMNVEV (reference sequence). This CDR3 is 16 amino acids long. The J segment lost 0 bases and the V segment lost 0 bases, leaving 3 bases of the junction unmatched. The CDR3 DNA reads TGTGCCAGCAGTTTATCGGGGGACAGAAGCACAGATACGCAGTATTTT. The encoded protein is CASSLSGDRSTDTQYF.

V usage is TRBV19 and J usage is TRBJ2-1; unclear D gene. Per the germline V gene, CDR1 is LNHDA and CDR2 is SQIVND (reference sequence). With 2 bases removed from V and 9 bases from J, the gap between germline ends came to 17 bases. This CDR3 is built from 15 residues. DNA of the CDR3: TGTGCCAGTAGTATATTTGGTCTGGGGTCCGGTGAGCAGTTCTTC. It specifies CASSIFGLGSGEQFF.

The CDR3 loop reads CSVDVAGSYEQYF. The DNA for the CDR3 is TGCAGCGTTGACGTCGCCGGATCCTACGAGCAGTACTTC. This chain links TRBV29-1 with TRBJ2-7; D remains unclear. Germline-derived CDR1 and CDR2 are SQVTM and ANQGSEA. The germline V and J ends were trimmed by 3 bases and 1 base, with 10 bases remaining between them. This CDR3 region has 13 residues.

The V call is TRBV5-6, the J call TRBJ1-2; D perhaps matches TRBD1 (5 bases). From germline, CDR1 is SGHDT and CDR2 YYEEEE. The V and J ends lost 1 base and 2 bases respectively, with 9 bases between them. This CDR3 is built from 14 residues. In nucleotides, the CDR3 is TGTGCCAGCAGCTTGTGGGACGGAAACTATGGCTACACCTTC. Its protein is CASSLWDGNYGYTF.

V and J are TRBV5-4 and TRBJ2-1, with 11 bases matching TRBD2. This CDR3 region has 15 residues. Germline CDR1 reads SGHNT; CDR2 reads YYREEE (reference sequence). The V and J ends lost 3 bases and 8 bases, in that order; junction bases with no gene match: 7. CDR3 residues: CASSSRLAGSDEQFF. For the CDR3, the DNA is TGTGCCAGCAGCTCCCGACTAGCGGGATCCGATGAGCAGTTCTTC.

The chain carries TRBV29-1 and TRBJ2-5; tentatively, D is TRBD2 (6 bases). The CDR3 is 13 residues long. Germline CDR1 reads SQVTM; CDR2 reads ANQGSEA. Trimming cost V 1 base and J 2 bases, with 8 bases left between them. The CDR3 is CSVEGGVQETQYF. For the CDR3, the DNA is TGCAGCGTTGAAGGCGGGGTACAAGAGACCCAGTACTTC.

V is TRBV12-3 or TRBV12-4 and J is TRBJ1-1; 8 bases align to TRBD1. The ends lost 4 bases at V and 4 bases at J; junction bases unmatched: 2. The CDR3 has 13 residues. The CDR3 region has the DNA TGTGCCAGCAGTTCCAGGGGGCCCACTGAAGCTTTCTTT. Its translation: CASSSRGPTEAFF.

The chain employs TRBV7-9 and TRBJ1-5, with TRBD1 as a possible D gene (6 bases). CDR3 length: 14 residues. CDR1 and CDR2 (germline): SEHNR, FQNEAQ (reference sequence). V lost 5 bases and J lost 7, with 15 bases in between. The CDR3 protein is CASSLLGAGQPQHF. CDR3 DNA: TGTGCCAGCAGCCTGTTGGGGGCGGGGCAGCCCCAGCATTTT.

In DNA form, the CDR3 reads TGTGCCAGCAGCTTAACGGGAAATAACGAGCAGTACTTC. It yields the protein CASSLTGNNEQYF. The V and J genes are TRBV7-3 and TRBJ2-7; the D is unclear. Between the trimmed V and J ends, which lost 0 bases and 5 bases, there was a span of 8 bases. Per germline, CDR1 SGHTA and CDR2 FQGTGA. This CDR3 contains 13 residues.

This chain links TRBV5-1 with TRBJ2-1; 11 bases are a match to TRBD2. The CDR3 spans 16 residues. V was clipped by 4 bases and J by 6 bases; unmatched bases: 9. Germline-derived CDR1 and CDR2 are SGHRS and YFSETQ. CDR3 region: CASSREAGLAGNEQFF. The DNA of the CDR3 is TGCGCCAGCAGCCGCGAAGCAGGACTAGCGGGCAATGAGCAGTTCTTC.

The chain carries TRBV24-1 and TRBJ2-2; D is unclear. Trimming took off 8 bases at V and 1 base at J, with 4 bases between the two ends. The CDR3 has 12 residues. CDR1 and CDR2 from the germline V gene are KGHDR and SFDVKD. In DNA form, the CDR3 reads TGTGCCACCAACGAGAACACCGGGGAGCTGTTTTTT. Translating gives CATNENTGELFF.

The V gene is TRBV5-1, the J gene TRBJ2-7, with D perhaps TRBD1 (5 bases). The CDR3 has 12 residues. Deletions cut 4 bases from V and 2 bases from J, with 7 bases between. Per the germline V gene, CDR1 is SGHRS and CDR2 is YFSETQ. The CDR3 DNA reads TGCGCCAGCAGCACAGGAACCTACGAGCAGTACTTC. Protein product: CASSTGTYEQYF. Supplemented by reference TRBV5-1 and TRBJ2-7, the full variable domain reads KAGVTQTPRYLIKTRGQQVTLSCSPISGHRSVSWYQQTPGQGLQFLFEYFSETQRNKGNFPGRFSGRQFSNSRSEMNVSTLELGDSALYLCASSTGTYEQYFGPGTRLTVT.

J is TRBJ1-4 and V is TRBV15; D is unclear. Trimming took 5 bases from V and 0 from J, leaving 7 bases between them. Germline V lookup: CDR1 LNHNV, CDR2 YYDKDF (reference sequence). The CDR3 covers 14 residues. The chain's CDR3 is CATSLDATNEKLFF. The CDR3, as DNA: TGTGCCACCAGCTTAGATGCAACTAATGAAAAACTGTTTTTT.

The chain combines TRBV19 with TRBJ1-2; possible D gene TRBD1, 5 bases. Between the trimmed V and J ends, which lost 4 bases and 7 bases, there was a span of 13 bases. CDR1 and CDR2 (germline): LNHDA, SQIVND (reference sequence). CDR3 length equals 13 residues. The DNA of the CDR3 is TGTGCCAGTAGTAAACTGGATGGGGCTGGCTACACCTTC. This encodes CASSKLDGAGYTF.

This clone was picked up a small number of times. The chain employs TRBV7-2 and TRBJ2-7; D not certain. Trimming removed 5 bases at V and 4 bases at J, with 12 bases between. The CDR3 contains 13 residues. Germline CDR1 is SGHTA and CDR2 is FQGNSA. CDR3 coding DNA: TGTGCCAGCAGCCGCTCGGAAGGGTACGAGCAGTACTTC. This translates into CASSRSEGYEQYF.

This chain's CDR3 is CASNTGSVNYGYTF. For the CDR3, the DNA is TGTGCCAGTAATACAGGGAGTGTTAACTATGGCTACACCTTC. This chain links TRBV19 with TRBJ1-2, with D possibly TRBD1 on 6 matching bases. This CDR3 has 14 residues. The germline V and J ends were trimmed by 7 bases and 1 base, with 13 bases remaining between them. Germline lookup yields CDR1 LNHDA and CDR2 SQIVND (reference sequence).

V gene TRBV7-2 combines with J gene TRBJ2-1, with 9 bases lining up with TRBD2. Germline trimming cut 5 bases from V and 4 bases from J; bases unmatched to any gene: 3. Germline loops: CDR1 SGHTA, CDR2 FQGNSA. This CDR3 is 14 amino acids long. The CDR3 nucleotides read TGTGCCAGCAGCCCCGGACTAGCGTACAATGAGCAGTTCTTC. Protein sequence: CASSPGLAYNEQFF.

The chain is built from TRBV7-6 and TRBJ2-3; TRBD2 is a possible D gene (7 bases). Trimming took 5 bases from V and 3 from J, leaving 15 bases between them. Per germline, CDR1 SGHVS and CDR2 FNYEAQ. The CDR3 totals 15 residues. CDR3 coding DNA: TGTGCCAGCAGCACCCGGGGGGCTACGACAGATACGCAGTATTTT. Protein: CASSTRGATTDTQYF.

This CDR3 reads CASSLTTGPQETQYF. The CDR3 bases are TGTGCCAGCAGTTTAACGACAGGGCCACAAGAGACCCAGTACTTC. The chain joins TRBV27 to TRBJ2-5; TRBD1 matches at 7 bases. This CDR3 comprises 15 residues. The germline V gene has CDR1 MNHEY and CDR2 SMNVEV (reference sequence). Trimming at V came to 2 bases and at J to 2 bases, leaving 5 bases not matched to a gene.